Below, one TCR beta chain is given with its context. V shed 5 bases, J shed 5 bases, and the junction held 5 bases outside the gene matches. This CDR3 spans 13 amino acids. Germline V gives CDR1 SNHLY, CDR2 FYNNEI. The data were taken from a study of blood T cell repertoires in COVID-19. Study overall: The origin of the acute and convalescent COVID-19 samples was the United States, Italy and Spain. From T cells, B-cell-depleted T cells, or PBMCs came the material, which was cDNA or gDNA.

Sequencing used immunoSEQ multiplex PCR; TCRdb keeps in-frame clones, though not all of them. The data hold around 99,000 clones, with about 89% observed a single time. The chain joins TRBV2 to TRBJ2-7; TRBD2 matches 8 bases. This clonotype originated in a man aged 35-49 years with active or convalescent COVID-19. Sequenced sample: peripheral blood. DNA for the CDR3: TGTGCCAGCAGTAGAGCGGGAGTCAACGAGCAGTACTTC. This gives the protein CASSRAGVNEQYF.